A selection of T cell receptor beta chains follows, all from one sample in a study of T cells after yellow fever vaccination. MiXCR, run by TCRdb on the 5' RACE reads, gives a single entry per CDR3 protein. Found here are about 340,000 distinct CDR3 sequences, about 4% of them singletons; the top ten hold 20% to 25%. Sequenced here: PBMCs, sampled 5 days after the yellow fever booster vaccination. The receptors were gathered from a man between 18 and 29 years old who received the YFV17D yellow fever vaccine. Both conserved end residues are part of each CDR3. A D gene is named only where the DNA matches it firmly. Some rows mark clone size as missing; the rest say once, few, many or name a class of expanded clone.

J: TRBJ2-5
V: TRBV5-1
D: NA
size: many
CDR3: CASSLVVGQETQYF
DNA: TGCGCCAGCAGCTTGGTGGTGGGCCAAGAGACCCAGTACTTC

J: TRBJ2-5
V: TRBV20-1
D: TRBD2
size: NA
CDR3: CSALRGEETQYF
DNA: TGCAGTGCCTTGCGGGGGGAAGAGACCCAGTACTTC

J: TRBJ2-1
V: TRBV7-6
D: TRBD2
size: few
CDR3: CASSLGGGAFGEQFF
DNA: TGTGCCAGCAGCTTAGGCGGGGGGGCCTTCGGTGAGCAGTTCTTC

J: TRBJ1-5
V: TRBV19
D: NA
size: few
CDR3: CARVRQPQHF
DNA: TGTGCCAGGGTCAGGCAGCCCCAGCATTTT

J: TRBJ1-4
V: TRBV6-1
D: TRBD1
size: many
CDR3: CASSEPDRGRDEKLFF
DNA: TGTGCCAGCAGTGAGCCAGACAGGGGGCGAGATGAAAAACTGTTTTTT

J: TRBJ2-1
V: TRBV3-1
D: TRBD2
size: few
CDR3: CASSQVGLADLFF
DNA: TGTGCCAGCAGCCAAGTGGGACTAGCGGATTTATTCTTC

J: TRBJ1-3
V: TRBV20-1
D: TRBD1
size: few
CDR3: CSARARDRPGNTIYF
DNA: TGCAGTGCTAGAGCACGGGACAGACCTGGAAACACCATATATTTT

J: TRBJ1-3
V: TRBV4-2
D: NA
size: NA
CDR3: CASSQDGVTGNTIYF
DNA: TGTGCCAGCAGCCAAGATGGGGTGACTGGAAACACCATATATTTT

J: TRBJ1-2
V: TRBV14
D: TRBD1
size: NA
CDR3: CASSPRGRRGYGYTF
DNA: TGTGCCAGCAGCCCCAGGGGGCGCCGGGGCTATGGCTACACCTTC

J: TRBJ2-2
V: TRBV7-2
D: TRBD2
size: NA
CDR3: CASSWTSGNTGELFF
DNA: TGTGCCAGCAGCTGGACTAGCGGGAACACCGGGGAGCTGTTTTTT

J: TRBJ2-3
V: TRBV6-5
D: TRBD2
size: many
CDR3: CASSSYERGPADTQYF
DNA: TGTGCCAGCAGTTCTTACGAGCGGGGACCGGCAGATACGCAGTATTTT

J: TRBJ2-3
V: TRBV11-2
D: TRBD2
size: few
CDR3: CASSALVAGGLTDTQYF
DNA: TGTGCCAGCAGCGCCCTGGTGGCGGGGGGGCTGACAGATACGCAGTATTTT

J: TRBJ2-2
V: TRBV9
D: TRBD2
size: NA
CDR3: CASSVAGGNTGELFF
DNA: TGTGCCAGCAGCGTGGCGGGGGGGAACACCGGGGAGCTGTTTTTT

J: TRBJ2-3
V: TRBV10-3
D: TRBD2
size: many
CDR3: CATLASGAGNTQYF
DNA: TGTGCCACCCTGGCTAGCGGGGCCGGAAATACGCAGTATTTT

J: TRBJ2-5
V: TRBV19
D: TRBD2
size: many
CDR3: CASSISGGTLETQYF
DNA: TGTGCCAGTAGTATAAGCGGGGGAACGCTAGAGACCCAGTACTTC

J: TRBJ2-1
V: TRBV6-2/TRBV6-3
D: NA
size: many
CDR3: CASSQGAYNEQFF
DNA: TGTGCCAGCAGCCAAGGGGCTTACAATGAGCAGTTCTTC

J: TRBJ1-2
V: TRBV6-5
D: NA
size: NA
CDR3: CASRPPRDGFYGYTF
DNA: TGTGCCAGCAGACCCCCCCGGGACGGCTTCTATGGCTACACCTTC

J: TRBJ1-1
V: TRBV9
D: TRBD1
size: few
CDR3: CASSTRDRGGGTEAFF
DNA: TGTGCCAGCAGCACCCGGGACAGGGGGGGGGGCACTGAAGCTTTCTTT

J: TRBJ2-5
V: TRBV7-2
D: NA
size: many
CDR3: CASSRYQETQYF
DNA: TGTGCCAGCAGCCGGTACCAAGAGACCCAGTACTTC

J: TRBJ2-1
V: TRBV12-3/TRBV12-4
D: NA
size: NA
CDR3: CASSPRAGRNNEQFF
DNA: TGTGCCAGCAGTCCCCGCGCAGGGAGGAACAATGAGCAGTTCTTC

J: TRBJ1-5
V: TRBV6-5
D: TRBD1
size: many
CDR3: CASSYSGQGGVQPQHF
DNA: TGTGCCAGCAGTTACTCGGGACAGGGGGGTGTTCAGCCCCAGCATTTT

J: TRBJ1-1
V: TRBV4-1
D: NA
size: many
CDR3: CASSQAGSAEAFF
DNA: TGCGCCAGCAGCCAAGCAGGGTCCGCTGAAGCTTTCTTT

J: TRBJ1-2
V: TRBV7-3
D: TRBD1
size: NA
CDR3: CASSPTGEGEDYGYTF
DNA: TGTGCCAGCAGCCCGACAGGGGAAGGGGAGGACTATGGCTACACCTTC

J: TRBJ1-2
V: TRBV18
D: TRBD1
size: few
CDR3: CASSPNRGDGYTF
DNA: TGTGCCAGCTCACCTAACAGGGGGGACGGCTACACCTTC

J: TRBJ2-7
V: TRBV18
D: NA
size: few
CDR3: CASSPTNSYEQYF
DNA: TGTGCCAGCTCACCAACGAACTCCTACGAGCAGTACTTC

J: TRBJ1-1
V: TRBV4-3
D: NA
size: NA
CDR3: CASSLSTVKSEAFF
DNA: TGCGCCAGCAGCCTTTCCACGGTCAAGAGTGAAGCTTTCTTT

J: TRBJ2-7
V: TRBV10-1
D: TRBD1
size: many
CDR3: CASSESKAGTGGEWYF
DNA: TGCGCCAGCAGTGAGTCCAAAGCCGGGACAGGGGGGGAGTGGTACTTC

J: TRBJ1-6
V: TRBV19
D: NA
size: few
CDR3: CASSPRGRAEDSPLHF
DNA: TGTGCCAGTAGTCCCCGGGGCAGGGCCGAGGATTCACCCCTCCACTTT

J: TRBJ1-3
V: TRBV20-1
D: TRBD1
size: many
CDR3: CSATHRGPGNTIYF
DNA: TGCAGTGCTACCCACAGGGGGCCTGGAAACACCATATATTTT

J: TRBJ2-3
V: TRBV24-1
D: TRBD1
size: many
CDR3: CATRGDSPDTQYF
DNA: TGTGCCACGAGAGGGGACAGCCCAGATACGCAGTATTTT

J: TRBJ1-4
V: TRBV12-3/TRBV12-4
D: NA
size: NA
CDR3: CASSLAGPYNEKLFF
DNA: TGTGCCAGCAGTTTAGCCGGACCTTATAATGAAAAACTGTTTTTT

J: TRBJ2-3
V: TRBV10-3
D: TRBD1
size: few
CDR3: CASTGAKTSTDTQYF
DNA: TGTGCCAGCACAGGGGCGAAAACTAGCACAGATACGCAGTATTTT

J: TRBJ2-3
V: TRBV12-5
D: NA
size: few
CDR3: CASQEGSPSSTDTQYF
DNA: TGTGCTAGTCAGGAGGGGAGTCCCTCTAGCACAGATACGCAGTATTTT

J: TRBJ1-2
V: TRBV20-1
D: TRBD1
size: NA
CDR3: CSAYGQGRYGYTF
DNA: TGCAGTGCCTACGGACAGGGCAGATATGGCTACACCTTC

J: TRBJ1-1
V: TRBV2
D: TRBD1
size: few
CDR3: CASRPRQGANTEAFF
DNA: TGTGCCAGCAGACCGAGACAGGGGGCGAACACTGAAGCTTTCTTT

J: TRBJ1-6
V: TRBV12-3/TRBV12-4
D: NA
size: many
CDR3: CASSSQGSVNSPLHF
DNA: TGTGCCAGCAGCTCCCAGGGTTCCGTGAATTCACCCCTCCACTTT

J: TRBJ2-5
V: TRBV12-3/TRBV12-4
D: NA
size: many
CDR3: CASSWIVGETQYF
DNA: TGTGCCAGCAGCTGGATCGTCGGGGAGACCCAGTACTTC

J: TRBJ1-2
V: TRBV7-3
D: NA
size: few
CDR3: CASSPFGGANYGYTF
DNA: TGTGCCAGCAGCCCTTTCGGGGGGGCGAATTATGGCTACACCTTC

J: TRBJ2-4
V: TRBV5-1
D: NA
size: few
CDR3: CASSLDRAVPVDIQYF
DNA: TGCGCCAGCAGCTTGGACAGGGCCGTTCCGGTGGACATTCAGTACTTC

J: TRBJ2-3
V: TRBV7-9
D: TRBD2
size: few
CDR3: CASSLAQTSGAGDTQYF
DNA: TGTGCCAGCAGCTTAGCGCAAACTAGCGGGGCGGGAGATACGCAGTATTTT

J: TRBJ2-7
V: TRBV6-5
D: NA
size: NA
CDR3: CASSYGVFGTKTNYEQYF
DNA: TGTGCCAGCAGTTACGGAGTTTTTGGGACAAAGACGAACTACGAGCAGTACTTC

J: TRBJ1-1
V: TRBV6-5
D: NA
size: few
CDR3: CASSGGDRMNTEAFF
DNA: TGTGCCAGCAGTGGGGGCGACAGGATGAACACTGAAGCTTTCTTT

J: TRBJ2-5
V: TRBV4-1
D: TRBD1
size: NA
CDR3: CASSQDPRAGGETQYF
DNA: TGCGCCAGCAGCCAAGATCCGAGGGCAGGGGGAGAGACCCAGTACTTC

J: TRBJ1-5
V: TRBV14
D: NA
size: NA
CDR3: CASSQDWYQPQHF
DNA: TGTGCCAGCAGCCAAGATTGGTATCAGCCCCAGCATTTT

J: TRBJ2-5
V: TRBV5-1
D: NA
size: many
CDR3: CASSPQLQETQYF
DNA: TGCGCCAGCAGCCCACAACTGCAAGAGACCCAGTACTTC

J: TRBJ1-2
V: TRBV5-1
D: NA
size: NA
CDR3: CASSRGTGELWGYTF
DNA: TGCGCCAGCAGCCGGGGGACTGGCGAACTATGGGGCTACACCTTC

J: TRBJ2-1
V: TRBV7-9
D: TRBD1
size: NA
CDR3: CASSGTGRSNEQFF
DNA: TGTGCCAGCAGCGGGACAGGGAGGAGCAATGAGCAGTTCTTC

J: TRBJ1-2
V: TRBV25-1
D: TRBD1
size: few
CDR3: CASSEQGAYYGYTF
DNA: TGTGCCAGCAGTGAACAGGGGGCATACTATGGCTACACCTTC

J: TRBJ1-2
V: TRBV6-2/TRBV6-3
D: NA
size: NA
CDR3: CASSYTSDTNGYTF
DNA: TGTGCCAGCAGTTACACCTCCGACACCAATGGCTACACCTTC

J: TRBJ1-1
V: TRBV5-1
D: NA
size: many
CDR3: CASSLLRHGRNTEAFF
DNA: TGCGCCAGCAGCTTGTTAAGGCACGGGAGGAACACTGAAGCTTTCTTT

J: TRBJ1-2
V: TRBV30
D: NA
size: few
CDR3: CAWSVGMGTYYGYTF
DNA: TGTGCCTGGAGTGTAGGCATGGGGACTTACTATGGCTACACCTTC

J: TRBJ1-5
V: TRBV19
D: NA
size: NA
CDR3: CASTPSVEGRRVAQHF
DNA: TGTGCCAGTACCCCGAGTGTGGAAGGGAGACGGGTAGCCCAGCATTTT